This T cell receptor beta chain was identified during a study of blood T cell repertoires in COVID-19. Study context: Acute-phase and convalescent COVID-19 samples originated in the United States, Italy and Spain. T cells, B-cell-depleted T cells, or PBMCs provided the cDNA or gDNA that served as material.

The CDR3 contains 14 residues. Germline CDR1 is ENHRY and CDR2 is SYGVKD. J gave up 2 bases and V 6 bases, and 3 bases lay outside the gene matches. Per the original methods: Reference gene primer amplification gave estimated nucleated cell counts. Produced via immunoSEQ multiplex PCR; TCRdb's table is partial and in-frame only. V and J calls and clone size come straight from that table; D and trimming were deduced from the DNA. The data show around 380,000 clones, roughly 80% seen once. V usage is TRBV10-3 and J usage is TRBJ1-2, with 10 positions matching TRBD1. The sequenced material came from peripheral blood. The source is a human donor with acute or convalescent COVID-19. The donor label of this sample is uncertain. CDR3 loop: CAIRPGQGNYGYTF. Written as DNA, the CDR3 is TGTGCCATCAGACCGGGACAGGGGAACTATGGCTACACCTTC.